The TCR beta chain described here comes from a study of OX40 agonist ivuxolimab in advanced cancers. In the study overall: Ivuxolimab was a fully human IgG2 agonistic monoclonal antibody targeting the costimulatory receptor OX40 (CD134). Of the roughly 53 patients in dose escalation, about 20 had hepatocellular carcinoma, about 15 had melanoma, 9 had renal cell carcinoma and 9 had head and neck cancer. Intravenous ivuxolimab was administered to patients every 2 weeks at six dose levels: 0.01, 0.1, 0.3, 1.5, 3 and 10 mg/kg. A male proportion of approximately 83% and a mean age of 60 years, ranging from about 20 to 80, were recorded for the dose-escalation cohort. The point of sequencing TCRbeta in the periphery was to test whether ivuxolimab changed TCR sequence diversity and drove clonal T-cell expansion. Prior anti-PD-1, anti-PD-L1 or anti-CTLA-4 therapy was permitted, and 30% to 50% of dose-escalation patients had received checkpoint inhibitors. Partial responses were achieved by three dose-escalation patients, of whom one had hepatocellular carcinoma and two had cutaneous melanoma. The paper reports the monotherapy dose-escalation portion (N of about 50 patients) of the phase I ivuxolimab trial.

The trial excluded patients who had a history of autoimmune disease or were on systemic immunosuppression. Peripheral blood for TCR sequencing was drawn from every dose cohort at baseline, at cycle 4 day 1 and at cycle 7 day 1. The samples were taken from a phase I, first-in-human, multicenter, open-label dose-escalation trial of ivuxolimab. The trial enrolled adults with locally advanced or metastatic head and neck squamous cell, hepatocellular, melanoma or renal cell carcinoma. Before TCR sequencing, CD4+ T cells and CD8+ T cells were sorted from peripheral blood as separate populations. Spanning cysteine to phenylalanine, the CDR3 consists of 16 amino acids. The sequence is cut down to CDR3 DNA, 48 bases in frame from base 1. V is clipped by 5 bases and J by 4 bases, and the sequence between their germline boundaries is 20 bases long. CDR1 and CDR2 (MNHEY, SMNVEV) derive from the germline V gene (reference sequence).

As regards this clone: Its antigen is not yet known. Nothing much larger sits one base from this clone, and base qualities are not available.

Findings and caveats that apply to the study as a whole: After ivuxolimab, expanded clones were on average more numerous among CD8+ T cells than among CD4+ T cells. Low levels of normalized T-cell clonal expansion were also seen in some patients who did not respond. In the 0.1-3.0 mg/kg groups, partial responders were among the patients with the lowest normalized peripheral clonal expansion, particularly in CD8+ T cells. Antigen specificity was not determined for the clonally expanded peripheral T cells. At doses from 0.1 to 3.0 mg/kg, clonal expansion was seen in both CD4+ and CD8+ blood T cells between baseline and week 6.

For sequencing of the TCRbeta CDR3 region, genomic DNA was extracted from the sorted cells. The immunoSEQ Assay was used to sequence the TCRbeta CDR3 regions. In its TCRdb copy, this immuneACCESS table keeps in-frame sequences only and misses some clones. Where compared with another copy, unresolved V genes explain less than half of these, and the others have no known cause. This sample holds 65,000 to 90,000 clones; 92% were observed only once. The top ten clones comprise about 10% of the sample. Sequenced here: CD4+ or CD8+ T cells sorted from blood, sampled in a trial of the OX40 agonist ivuxolimab. Recombination joined TRBV27 with TRBJ1-2; TRBD1 is a possible D gene, resting on 6 matching bases. The clonotype was recovered from an adult with an advanced solid tumor such as melanoma, head and neck, liver or kidney cancer. The DNA reads as follows: TGTGCCAGCAGTCACCAGCCAGCGGACAGAAGCTATGGCTACACCTTC. Translated, it reads CASSHQPADRSYGYTF.